This T cell receptor beta chain was identified in a study of shared clonotypes between healthy human individuals. Every donor was a Caucasian adult from Nashville, Tennessee. This table comes from immunoSEQ multiplex PCR, and its TCRdb copy is limited to in-frame clones, with some not included. The repertoire consists of some 2 million clones, with about 95% occurring once and the leading ten covering roughly 0.13%. About this clone itself: Its antigen is unknown.

Whole-study findings and limits: Sampling used blood alone; tissue repertoires probably differ.

Material for sequencing was naive CD4+ T cells sorted from blood. As to subset: CD45RA+ positively selected. This receptor was taken from a man aged 18 to 30 in good health.

The CDR3 bases are TGTGCCAGCAGAACGACAGGGTCCAACTATGGCTACACCTTC. This codes for CASRTTGSNYGYTF. The chain links TRBV2 to TRBJ1-2, with 7 bases identical to TRBD1. The length of the CDR3 is 14 residues. CDR1 and CDR2 from the germline V gene are SNHLY and FYNNEI. V trimming: 6 bases; J trimming: 2 bases; junction bases outside the gene matches: 6.